A selection of T cell receptor beta chains follows, all from one sample in a study of blood T cell repertoires in COVID-19. Only in-frame clones appear in the TCRdb table, and some are missing; sequencing was by immunoSEQ multiplex PCR. This sample has roughly 130,000 clones; about 92% occur once, and the top ten carry around 4.6%. The sample was peripheral blood. These receptor sequences come from a man between 60 and 75 years old with COVID-19, enrolled during active disease. The CDR3 runs from the conserved cysteine through the conserved F or W. The D gene is left open where the match is weak. Some rows mark clone size as missing; the rest say once, few, many or name a class of expanded clone.

cdr3_aa: CASSENRQTGGSEKLFF; cdr3_nt: TGTGCCAGCAGTGAAAATCGTCAGACAGGGGGCAGTGAAAAACTGTTTTTT; v_call: TRBV2; d_call: TRBD1; j_call: TRBJ1-4; clone_size: .
cdr3_aa: CAISEAVPRQYF; cdr3_nt: TGTGCCATCAGTGAGGCCGTCCCCAGGCAGTATTTT; v_call: TRBV10-3; d_call: .; j_call: TRBJ2-3; clone_size: once
cdr3_aa: CASSPPTGTNEKLFF; cdr3_nt: TGTGCCAGCAGCCCCCCGACAGGGACTAATGAAAAACTGTTTTTT; v_call: TRBV11-3; d_call: TRBD1; j_call: TRBJ1-4; clone_size: .
cdr3_aa: CARPRAGGLDRGSYNEQFF; cdr3_nt: TGTGCCAGACCTAGGGCAGGGGGCCTTGACAGGGGGTCCTACAATGAGCAGTTCTTC; v_call: TRBV19; d_call: TRBD1; j_call: TRBJ2-1; clone_size: .
cdr3_aa: CASTPGSGHSYEQYF; cdr3_nt: TGCGCCAGCACCCCGGGTAGCGGGCACTCCTACGAGCAGTACTTC; v_call: TRBV5-1; d_call: TRBD2; j_call: TRBJ2-7; clone_size: .
cdr3_aa: CASSPPSAEQETQYF; cdr3_nt: TGTGCCAGCTCACCACCGTCGGCGGAACAAGAGACCCAGTACTTC; v_call: TRBV18; d_call: .; j_call: TRBJ2-5; clone_size: .
cdr3_aa: CASSRLTHRDYNEQFF; cdr3_nt: TGTGCCAGCAGCCGCCTTACCCACAGGGATTACAATGAGCAGTTCTTC; v_call: TRBV28; d_call: .; j_call: TRBJ2-1; clone_size: .
cdr3_aa: CASGLLTDRGYNSPLHF; cdr3_nt: TGTGCTAGTGGTTTGCTTACCGACAGGGGTTATAATTCACCCCTCCACTTT; v_call: TRBV12-5; d_call: TRBD1; j_call: TRBJ1-6; clone_size: .
cdr3_aa: CASSLTGDVTGELFF; cdr3_nt: TGCGCCAGCAGCTTGACAGGGGATGTCACCGGGGAGCTGTTTTTT; v_call: TRBV5-1; d_call: TRBD1; j_call: TRBJ2-2; clone_size: .
cdr3_aa: CASRGAGPDIDYEQYF; cdr3_nt: TGTGCCAGCAGGGGAGCGGGACCTGATATAGACTACGAGCAGTACTTC; v_call: TRBV9; d_call: TRBD2; j_call: TRBJ2-7; clone_size: once
cdr3_aa: CSGQTGWNYGYTF; cdr3_nt: TGCAGCGGTCAGACAGGATGGAACTATGGCTACACCTTC; v_call: TRBV29-1; d_call: .; j_call: TRBJ1-2; clone_size: once
cdr3_aa: CASREDRRSEYYNEQFF; cdr3_nt: TGTGCCAGCAGGGAGGACAGGAGGTCCGAGTACTACAATGAGCAGTTCTTC; v_call: TRBV2; d_call: TRBD1; j_call: TRBJ2-1; clone_size: .
cdr3_aa: CASNSGGGAGQETQYF; cdr3_nt: TGTGCCAGCAACTCAGGAGGGGGGGCAGGACAAGAGACCCAGTACTTC; v_call: TRBV5-4; d_call: .; j_call: TRBJ2-5; clone_size: .
cdr3_aa: CASSHAPSSGHQPQHF; cdr3_nt: TGTGCCAGCAGCCACGCCCCGAGTTCGGGTCATCAGCCCCAGCATTTT; v_call: TRBV3-1/TRBV3-2; d_call: .; j_call: TRBJ1-5; clone_size: .
cdr3_aa: CASTRLAGGGETQYF; cdr3_nt: TGCGCCAGCACTAGACTAGCGGGAGGGGGAGAGACCCAGTACTTC; v_call: TRBV10-2; d_call: TRBD2; j_call: TRBJ2-5; clone_size: .
cdr3_aa: CASSAEYNYNEQFF; cdr3_nt: TGCGCCAGCAGCGCAGAATACAACTACAATGAGCAGTTCTTC; v_call: TRBV5-1; d_call: .; j_call: TRBJ2-1; clone_size: .
cdr3_aa: CASSQEVAVNTEAFF; cdr3_nt: TGTGCCAGCAGCCAAGAGGTTGCGGTGAACACTGAAGCTTTCTTT; v_call: TRBV3-1/TRBV3-2; d_call: .; j_call: TRBJ1-1; clone_size: .
cdr3_aa: CAWSSATGSYGYTF; cdr3_nt: TGTGCCTGGAGTTCGGCGACAGGGAGTTATGGCTACACCTTC; v_call: TRBV30; d_call: TRBD1; j_call: TRBJ1-2; clone_size: .
cdr3_aa: CASSLGLAGDAGGELFF; cdr3_nt: TGTGCCAGCAGCCTCGGACTAGCGGGAGATGCTGGCGGGGAGCTGTTTTTT; v_call: TRBV3-1/TRBV3-2; d_call: TRBD2; j_call: TRBJ2-2; clone_size: .
cdr3_aa: CASSELAGGPDTQYF; cdr3_nt: TGTGCCAGCTCAGAACTAGCGGGAGGGCCAGATACGCAGTATTTT; v_call: TRBV18; d_call: TRBD2; j_call: TRBJ2-3; clone_size: .
cdr3_aa: CASRPRQGPSNQPQHF; cdr3_nt: TGTGCCAGCAGACCCCGACAGGGGCCTAGCAATCAGCCCCAGCATTTT; v_call: TRBV28; d_call: TRBD1; j_call: TRBJ1-5; clone_size: .
cdr3_aa: CAWSVGTSGLRNEQFF; cdr3_nt: TGTGCCTGGAGTGTAGGGACTAGCGGTCTTCGCAATGAGCAGTTCTTC; v_call: TRBV30; d_call: TRBD2; j_call: TRBJ2-1; clone_size: .
cdr3_aa: CASSLGSRGNRETQYF; cdr3_nt: TGTGCCAGCAGCTTGGGGTCTAGGGGTAACCGGGAGACCCAGTACTTC; v_call: TRBV5-4; d_call: .; j_call: TRBJ2-5; clone_size: .
cdr3_aa: CASSPGQGAAEAFF; cdr3_nt: TGTGCCAGTAGTCCTGGACAGGGGGCGGCTGAAGCTTTCTTT; v_call: TRBV19; d_call: TRBD1; j_call: TRBJ1-1; clone_size: .
cdr3_aa: CASSLKLGNTGELFF; cdr3_nt: TGTGCCAGCAGCTTAAAACTAGGGAACACCGGGGAGCTGTTTTTT; v_call: TRBV7-8; d_call: .; j_call: TRBJ2-2; clone_size: .
cdr3_aa: CASSLGGGEEDTQYF; cdr3_nt: TGTGCCAGCAGCTTAGGGGGGGGTGAAGAAGATACGCAGTATTTT; v_call: TRBV11-3; d_call: TRBD2; j_call: TRBJ2-3; clone_size: .
cdr3_aa: CASSHGGGRETQYF; cdr3_nt: TGTGCCAGTAGCCACGGAGGGGGCCGAGAGACCCAGTACTTC; v_call: TRBV19; d_call: .; j_call: TRBJ2-5; clone_size: .
cdr3_aa: CASSSRGGEGEKLFF; cdr3_nt: TGTGCCAGCAGCTCCCGGGGAGGGGAGGGTGAAAAACTGTTTTTT; v_call: TRBV4-2; d_call: .; j_call: TRBJ1-4; clone_size: .
cdr3_aa: CAWSVGQGTWSSSYNEQFF; cdr3_nt: TGTGCCTGGAGTGTGGGACAGGGGACTTGGTCCAGCTCCTACAATGAGCAGTTCTTC; v_call: TRBV30; d_call: TRBD1; j_call: TRBJ2-1; clone_size: once
cdr3_aa: CASSGGTVSYEQYF; cdr3_nt: TGCGCCAGCAGTGGAGGGACAGTTTCCTACGAGCAGTACTTC; v_call: TRBV10-2; d_call: TRBD1; j_call: TRBJ2-7; clone_size: .
cdr3_aa: CASSLEALNTEAFF; cdr3_nt: TGTGCCAGCAGCTTAGAGGCTTTGAACACTGAAGCTTTCTTT; v_call: TRBV11-2; d_call: .; j_call: TRBJ1-1; clone_size: .
cdr3_aa: CASSYPPLYNEQFF; cdr3_nt: TGTGCCAGCAGTTACCCCCCCCTTTACAATGAGCAGTTCTTC; v_call: TRBV6-2/TRBV6-3; d_call: .; j_call: TRBJ2-1; clone_size: .
cdr3_aa: CATPRRGCNQPQHF; cdr3_nt: TGTGCCACTCCCCGAAGGGGGTGCAATCAGCCCCAGCATTTT; v_call: TRBV19; d_call: .; j_call: TRBJ1-5; clone_size: .
cdr3_aa: CASSFRSGQGEIYEQYF; cdr3_nt: TGTGCCAGCAGCTTTAGGAGCGGACAGGGGGAAATCTACGAGCAGTACTTC; v_call: TRBV5-4; d_call: TRBD1; j_call: TRBJ2-7; clone_size: few
cdr3_aa: CASSKPAGTSGSPDTGELFF; cdr3_nt: TGTGCCAGCAGCAAACCCGCCGGGACTAGCGGGAGCCCGGACACCGGGGAGCTGTTTTTT; v_call: TRBV21-1; d_call: .; j_call: TRBJ2-2; clone_size: once
cdr3_aa: CASSLQGNYGYTF; cdr3_nt: TGTGCCAGCAGTTTACAGGGCAACTATGGCTACACCTTC; v_call: TRBV12-3/TRBV12-4; d_call: .; j_call: TRBJ1-2; clone_size: .
cdr3_aa: CASSLGTSGSGSNEQYF; cdr3_nt: TGTGCCAGCAGCTTAGGGACTAGCGGGAGTGGATCGAACGAGCAGTACTTC; v_call: TRBV11-2; d_call: TRBD2; j_call: TRBJ2-7; clone_size: .
cdr3_aa: CASSVEAGVADTQYF; cdr3_nt: TGTGCCAGCAGCGTAGAAGCGGGAGTGGCAGATACGCAGTATTTT; v_call: TRBV9; d_call: TRBD2; j_call: TRBJ2-3; clone_size: .
cdr3_aa: CAWSEGTEADTIYF; cdr3_nt: TGTGCCTGGAGTGAAGGGACAGAAGCGGACACCATATATTTT; v_call: TRBV30; d_call: TRBD1; j_call: TRBJ1-3; clone_size: once
cdr3_aa: CASSLASGSAYEQYF; cdr3_nt: TGTGCCAGCAGCTTAGCTAGCGGGAGCGCCTACGAGCAGTACTTC; v_call: TRBV7-2; d_call: TRBD2; j_call: TRBJ2-7; clone_size: .
cdr3_aa: CATSRIASGRYGEQFF; cdr3_nt: TGTGCCACCAGCAGAATAGCTAGCGGGAGGTATGGTGAGCAGTTCTTC; v_call: TRBV15; d_call: TRBD2; j_call: TRBJ2-1; clone_size: many
cdr3_aa: CASSQASGSKYNEQFF; cdr3_nt: TGCGCCAGCAGCCAGGCTAGCGGGAGCAAATACAATGAGCAGTTCTTC; v_call: TRBV4-1; d_call: TRBD2; j_call: TRBJ2-1; clone_size: .
cdr3_aa: CASSIDRDEKLFF; cdr3_nt: TGTGCCAGCAGTATCGACAGGGATGAAAAACTGTTTTTT; v_call: TRBV28; d_call: TRBD1; j_call: TRBJ1-4; clone_size: .
cdr3_aa: CASSPAGGIRNTIYF; cdr3_nt: TGTGCCAGCTCACCAGCAGGGGGCATCAGAAACACCATATATTTT; v_call: TRBV18; d_call: TRBD1; j_call: TRBJ1-3; clone_size: .
cdr3_aa: CASSFGTGASGEQYF; cdr3_nt: TGTGCCAGCAGCTTCGGGACAGGGGCGTCTGGGGAGCAGTACTTC; v_call: TRBV7-9; d_call: TRBD1; j_call: TRBJ2-7; clone_size: .
cdr3_aa: CASSQVEGTQYF; cdr3_nt: TGTGCCAGCAGCCAAGTGGAGGGGACCCAGTACTTC; v_call: TRBV3-1/TRBV3-2; d_call: .; j_call: TRBJ2-5; clone_size: once
cdr3_aa: CASSRAGTSGSYEQYF; cdr3_nt: TGTGCCAGCAGCCGAGCCGGGACTAGCGGCTCCTACGAGCAGTACTTC; v_call: TRBV3-1/TRBV3-2; d_call: TRBD2; j_call: TRBJ2-7; clone_size: .
cdr3_aa: CASSPLLGADTEAFF; cdr3_nt: TGTGCCAGCTCACCACTCTTGGGGGCCGACACTGAAGCTTTCTTT; v_call: TRBV18; d_call: .; j_call: TRBJ1-1; clone_size: .
cdr3_aa: CASSPPGTNGNEQFF; cdr3_nt: TGTGCCAGCAGCCCCCCCGGGACAAATGGTAATGAGCAGTTCTTC; v_call: TRBV6-6; d_call: .; j_call: TRBJ2-1; clone_size: .
cdr3_aa: CASSPSNPGEQYF; cdr3_nt: TGTGCCAGCAGTCCGTCGAACCCCGGGGAGCAGTACTTC; v_call: TRBV2; d_call: .; j_call: TRBJ2-7; clone_size: .
cdr3_aa: CASSQFLRNTEAFF; cdr3_nt: TGTGCCAGCAGCCAATTTCTCCGGAACACTGAAGCTTTCTTT; v_call: TRBV3-1/TRBV3-2; d_call: .; j_call: TRBJ1-1; clone_size: .
cdr3_aa: CASSQRESVEQYF; cdr3_nt: TGTGCCAGCAGTCAGCGGGAGTCGGTCGAGCAGTACTTC; v_call: TRBV6-6; d_call: TRBD2; j_call: TRBJ2-7; clone_size: .
cdr3_aa: CATSGRDFLYEQYF; cdr3_nt: TGTGCCACCAGCGGAAGGGACTTCTTGTACGAGCAGTACTTC; v_call: TRBV15; d_call: .; j_call: TRBJ2-7; clone_size: .
cdr3_aa: CASSLNVGADEKLFF; cdr3_nt: TGCGCCAGCAGCTTGAATGTGGGGGCGGATGAAAAACTGTTTTTT; v_call: TRBV5-1; d_call: .; j_call: TRBJ1-4; clone_size: .
cdr3_aa: CASSQDLRQGANYGYTF; cdr3_nt: TGCGCCAGCAGCCAAGATCTGAGACAGGGGGCTAACTATGGCTACACCTTC; v_call: TRBV4-3; d_call: TRBD1; j_call: TRBJ1-2; clone_size: .